The 8 T cell receptor beta chains below come from one sample, sequenced in a study of cytomegalovirus exposure and HLA in healthy donors. Amplification used 60 Vbeta primers and 13 Jbeta primers. The repertoire was sequenced with immunoSEQ multiplex PCR; TCRdb's copy has only in-frame clones and lacks some. Of some 150,000 clones in the sample, around 81% were seen once. Input material: PBMCs. The receptors stem from a man in his forties in good health and CMV-seropositive.

Here the CDR3 DNA reads TGCGCCAGCAGCCCGGAGGGTTTCGCGAACACCGGGGAGCTGTTTTTT. This codes for CASSPEGFANTGELFF. The chain combines TRBV5-1 with TRBJ2-2; a possible D gene is TRBD2 (6 bases). The CDR3 totals 16 residues. The germline V and J ends were trimmed by 4 bases and 0 bases, with 13 bases remaining between them. CDR1 SGHRS and CDR2 YFSETQ come from the germline V gene.

This clone was seen just once. The chain is built from TRBV5-6 and TRBJ2-1, with TRBD2 identical over 7 bases. Germline trimming cut 5 bases from V and 6 bases from J; bases unmatched to any gene: 5. CDR1 is SGHDT, CDR2 YYEEEE, per germline. This CDR3 spans 13 amino acids. Here the CDR3 DNA reads TGTGCCAGCAGGTTTGGCGGGGGCAATGAGCAGTTCTTC. It codes for CASRFGGGNEQFF.

In this sample, this clone turned up once. This sequence joins TRBV19 and TRBJ2-3, with 11 bases that match TRBD2. J lost 6 bases, V lost 3 bases, and 11 bases had no gene match. CDR3 length equals 17 residues. The germline V gene encodes CDR1 LNHDA and CDR2 SQIVND (reference sequence). CDR3 sequence reads: CASSIQPLAGVWDTQYF. The CDR3 DNA sequence: TGTGCCAGTAGTATCCAACCACTAGCGGGAGTTTGGGATACGCAGTATTTT.

This clone was detected once. The gene calls are TRBV7-9 and TRBJ2-2; 8 nucleotides line up with TRBD2. The CDR3 loop spans 16 amino acids. Germline V gene lookup returns CDR1 SEHNR and CDR2 FQNEAQ (reference sequence). With V trimmed by 5 bases and J by 3 bases, 8 bases remained unmatched. CDR3 bases: TGTGCCAGCAGCCATGAGGCTAGCGGGTACACCGGGGAGCTGTTTTTT. Translated: CASSHEASGYTGELFF.

V is TRBV29-1 and J is TRBJ1-2; 9 bases map to TRBD1. The V gene end was trimmed by 7 bases and the J gene end by 8 bases; junction bases not matched to a gene: 8. In germline, CDR1 is SQVTM, CDR2 ANQGSEA. The CDR3 runs to 12 residues. CDR3 DNA sequence: TGCAGCGCTCGACGGACAGGGGAAGGCTACACCTTC. This codes for CSARRTGEGYTF.

The gene calls are TRBV29-1 and TRBJ1-1, with unresolved D. Germline V gene lookup returns CDR1 SQVTM and CDR2 ANQGSEA. V lost 7 bases, J lost 4 bases, and 7 bases lay in between. This CDR3 region has 10 residues. The CDR3: CSGGGTEAFF. For the CDR3, the DNA is TGCAGCGGGGGAGGCACTGAAGCTTTCTTT. The full variable domain, in which reference TRBV29-1 and TRBJ1-1 provide the parts outside the CDR3, is SAVISQKPSRDICQRGTSLTIQCQVDSQVTMMFWYRQQPGQSLTLIATANQGSEATYESGFVIDKFPISRPNLTFSTLTVSNMSPEDSSIYLCSGGGTEAFFGQGTRLTVV.

CDR3: CASSYNDRKNQPQHF. The CDR3 DNA sequence: TGCGCCAGCAGCTATAATGACAGGAAAAATCAGCCCCAGCATTTT. The chain couples TRBV4-1 to TRBJ1-5; the D gene is possibly TRBD1 (6 bases). V lost 5 bases and J 4 bases, leaving 15 bases between the germline ends. The germline V gene has CDR1 MGHRA and CDR2 YSYEKL. The CDR3 has 15 residues.

The V gene is TRBV5-1, the J gene TRBJ2-1, with 7 bases lining up with TRBD2. Germline CDR1 reads SGHRS; CDR2 reads YFSETQ. The V gene end was trimmed by 2 bases and the J gene end by 2 bases; junction bases not matched to a gene: 4. The CDR3 spans 15 residues. For the CDR3, the DNA is TGCGCCAGCAGCTTTTCCGGGACTACCTACAATGAGCAGTTCTTC. Its protein is CASSFSGTTYNEQFF.